The T cell receptor (beta chain) described here comes from a study of blood T cell repertoires in COVID-19. Across the whole study: The United States, Italy and Spain were the sources of the acute and convalescent COVID-19 samples.

Original handling: For nucleated cells, counts were estimated from reference gene primer amplification. Sequenced by immunoSEQ multiplex PCR; TCRdb stores in-frame clones only, minus some. V, J and clone size derive from that table, while D and trimming were established from the DNA sequence. The sample has about 140,000 clones; roughly four fifths are singletons. The sequencing sample was made of peripheral blood. The sequence came from a woman of 80 years or more with acute or convalescent COVID-19.

This CDR3 reads CASSLVNGGMNTEAFF. The CDR3 DNA sequence: TGTGCCAGCAGCTTAGTTAATGGAGGGATGAACACTGAAGCTTTCTTT. V and J are TRBV7-9 and TRBJ1-1; D is uncertain. Germline values: CDR1 SEHNR, CDR2 FQNEAQ (reference sequence). The ends were cut back, 1 base at V and 0 bases at J, with 12 bases in the middle. The CDR3 runs 16 residues.